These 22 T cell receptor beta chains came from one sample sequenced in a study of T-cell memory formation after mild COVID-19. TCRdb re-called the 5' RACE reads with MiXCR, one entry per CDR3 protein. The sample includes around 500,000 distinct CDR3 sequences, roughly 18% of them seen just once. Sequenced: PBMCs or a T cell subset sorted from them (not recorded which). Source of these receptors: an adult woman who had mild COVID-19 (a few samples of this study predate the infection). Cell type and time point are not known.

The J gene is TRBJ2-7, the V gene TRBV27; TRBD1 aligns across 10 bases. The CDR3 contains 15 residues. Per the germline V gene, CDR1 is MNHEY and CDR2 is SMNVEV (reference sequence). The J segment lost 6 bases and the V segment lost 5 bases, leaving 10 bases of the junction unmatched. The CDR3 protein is CASSLQTGGNGEQYF. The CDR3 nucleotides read TGTGCCAGCAGTCTCCAGACAGGGGGCAACGGCGAGCAGTACTTC.

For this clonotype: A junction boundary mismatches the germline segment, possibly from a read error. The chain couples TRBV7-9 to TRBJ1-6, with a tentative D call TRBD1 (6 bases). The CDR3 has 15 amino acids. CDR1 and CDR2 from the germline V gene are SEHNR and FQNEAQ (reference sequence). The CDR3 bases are TGTGCCAGCAGCTTAGGGGGGGCCTATAAGTCACCCCTCCACTTT. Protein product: CASSLGGAYKSPLHF. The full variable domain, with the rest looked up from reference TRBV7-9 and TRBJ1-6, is DTGVSQNPRHKITKRGQNVTFRCDPISEHNRLYWYRQTLGQGPEFLTYFQNEAQLEKSRLLSDRFSAERPKGSFSTLEIQRTEQGDSAMYLCASSLGGAYKSPLHFGNGTRLTVT.

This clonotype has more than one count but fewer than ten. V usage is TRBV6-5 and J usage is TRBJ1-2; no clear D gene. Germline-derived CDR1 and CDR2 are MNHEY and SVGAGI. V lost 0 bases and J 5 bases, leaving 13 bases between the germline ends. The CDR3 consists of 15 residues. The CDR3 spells CASSYSGTVEYGYTF. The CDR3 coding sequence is TGTGCCAGCAGTTACTCGGGTACGGTGGAGTATGGCTACACCTTC.

CDR3 sequence: CASSLAGTGTTYGYTF. CDR3 coding DNA: TGTGCCAGCAGTTTAGCTGGGACAGGGACGACCTATGGCTACACCTTC. This chain connects TRBV12-3 or TRBV12-4 to TRBJ1-2; the match to TRBD1 covers 9 bases. The CDR3 sequence is 16 residues long. The V and J ends lost 0 bases and 4 bases, in that order; junction bases with no gene match: 6.

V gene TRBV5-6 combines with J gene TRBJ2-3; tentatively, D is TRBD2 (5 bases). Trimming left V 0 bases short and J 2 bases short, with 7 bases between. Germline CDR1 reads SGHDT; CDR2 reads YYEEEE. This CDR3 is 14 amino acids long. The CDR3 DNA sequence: TGTGCCAGCAGCTTGGTGGAGGCCACAGATACGCAGTATTTT. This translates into CASSLVEATDTQYF. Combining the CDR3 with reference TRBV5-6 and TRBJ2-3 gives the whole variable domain DAGVTQSPTHLIKTRGQQVTLRCSPKSGHDTVSWYQQALGQGPQFIFQYYEEEERQRGNFPDRFSGHQFPNYSSELNVNALLLGDSALYLCASSLVEATDTQYFGPGTRLTVL.

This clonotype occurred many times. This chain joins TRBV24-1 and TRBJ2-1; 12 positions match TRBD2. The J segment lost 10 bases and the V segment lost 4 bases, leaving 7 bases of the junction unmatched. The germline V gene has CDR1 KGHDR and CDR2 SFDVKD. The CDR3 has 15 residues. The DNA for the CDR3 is TGTGCCACCAGTGACGCTAGCGGGGGGGTACGGGAGCAGTTCTTC. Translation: CATSDASGGVREQFF.

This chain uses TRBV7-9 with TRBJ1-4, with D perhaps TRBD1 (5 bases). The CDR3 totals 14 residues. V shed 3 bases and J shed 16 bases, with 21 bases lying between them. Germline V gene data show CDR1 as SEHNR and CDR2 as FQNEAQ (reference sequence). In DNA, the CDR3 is TGTGCCAGCAGCTTCGGGACGGTGGATCCCCCCCGGTTTTTT. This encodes CASSFGTVDPPRFF.

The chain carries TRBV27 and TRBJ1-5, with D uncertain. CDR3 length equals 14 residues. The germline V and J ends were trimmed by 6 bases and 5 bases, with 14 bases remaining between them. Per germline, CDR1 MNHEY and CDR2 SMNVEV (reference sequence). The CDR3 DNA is TGTGCCAGCAGGTCGGAGGGTACGCATCAGCCCCAGCATTTT. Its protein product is CASRSEGTHQPQHF.

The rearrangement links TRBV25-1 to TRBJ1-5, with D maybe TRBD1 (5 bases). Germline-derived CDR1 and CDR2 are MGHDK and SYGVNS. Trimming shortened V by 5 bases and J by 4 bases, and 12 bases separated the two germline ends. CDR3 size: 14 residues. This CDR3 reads CASSRDSDNQPQHF. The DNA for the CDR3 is TGTGCCAGCAGTCGCGACAGCGATAATCAGCCCCAGCATTTT.

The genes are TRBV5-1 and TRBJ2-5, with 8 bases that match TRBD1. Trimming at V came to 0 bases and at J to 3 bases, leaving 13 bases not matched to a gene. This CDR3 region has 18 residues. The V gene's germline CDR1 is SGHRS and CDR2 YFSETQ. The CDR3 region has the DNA TGCGCCAGCAGCTTGGTCTTGTCAGGGGGCGCGGGTGAAGAGACCCAGTACTTC. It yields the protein CASSLVLSGGAGEETQYF.

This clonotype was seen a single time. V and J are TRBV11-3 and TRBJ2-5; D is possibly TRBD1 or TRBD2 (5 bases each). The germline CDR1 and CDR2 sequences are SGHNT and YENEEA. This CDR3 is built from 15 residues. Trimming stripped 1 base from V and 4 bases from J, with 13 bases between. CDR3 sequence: CASSLGGPRGETQYF. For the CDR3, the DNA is TGTGCCAGCAGCTTAGGGGGACCCCGAGGAGAGACCCAGTACTTC. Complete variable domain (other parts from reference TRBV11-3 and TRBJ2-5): EAGVVQSPRYKIIEKKQPVAFWCNPISGHNTLYWYLQNLGQGPELLIRYENEEAVDDSQLPKDRFSAERLKGVDSTLKIQPAELGDSAVYLCASSLGGPRGETQYFGPGTRLLVL.

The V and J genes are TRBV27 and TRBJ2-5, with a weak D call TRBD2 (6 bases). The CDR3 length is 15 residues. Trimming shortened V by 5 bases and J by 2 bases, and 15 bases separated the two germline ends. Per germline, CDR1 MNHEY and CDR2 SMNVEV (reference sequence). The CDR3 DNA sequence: TGTGCCAGCAGTATGAGACTAGGAGAACAAGAGACCCAGTACTTC. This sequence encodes CASSMRLGEQETQYF.

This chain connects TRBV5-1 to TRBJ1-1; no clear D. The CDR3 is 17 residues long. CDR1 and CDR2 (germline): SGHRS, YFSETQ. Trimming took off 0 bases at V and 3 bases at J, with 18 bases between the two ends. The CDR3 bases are TGCGCCAGCAGCTTGGGGGCAGTTTCGGACCTGGACACTGAAGCTTTCTTT. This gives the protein CASSLGAVSDLDTEAFF.

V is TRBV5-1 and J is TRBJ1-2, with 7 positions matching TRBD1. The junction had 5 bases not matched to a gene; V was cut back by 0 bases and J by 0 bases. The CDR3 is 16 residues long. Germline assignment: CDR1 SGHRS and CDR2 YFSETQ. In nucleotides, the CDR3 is TGCGCCAGCAGCTTGGCCGGGACAGTTCCTAACTATGGCTACACCTTC. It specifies CASSLAGTVPNYGYTF.

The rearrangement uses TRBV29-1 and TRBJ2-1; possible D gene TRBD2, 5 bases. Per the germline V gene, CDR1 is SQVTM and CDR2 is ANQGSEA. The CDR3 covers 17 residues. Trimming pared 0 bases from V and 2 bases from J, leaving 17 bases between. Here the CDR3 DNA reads TGCAGCGTTGAAGATCTTCACGGGGTCTGGGCCTACAATGAGCAGTTCTTC. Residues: CSVEDLHGVWAYNEQFF.

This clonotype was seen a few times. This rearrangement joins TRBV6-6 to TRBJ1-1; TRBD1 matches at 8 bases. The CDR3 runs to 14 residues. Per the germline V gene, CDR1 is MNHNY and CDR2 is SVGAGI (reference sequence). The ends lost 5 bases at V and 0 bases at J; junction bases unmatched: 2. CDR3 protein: CASSATGVNTEAFF. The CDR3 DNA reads TGTGCCAGCAGTGCGACAGGGGTGAACACTGAAGCTTTCTTT.

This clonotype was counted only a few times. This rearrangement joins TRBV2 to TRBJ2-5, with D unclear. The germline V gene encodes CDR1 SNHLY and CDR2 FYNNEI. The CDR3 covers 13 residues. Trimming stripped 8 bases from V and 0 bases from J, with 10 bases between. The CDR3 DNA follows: TGTGCCAGCCTCGATTGGAACCAAGAGACCCAGTACTTC. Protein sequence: CASLDWNQETQYF.

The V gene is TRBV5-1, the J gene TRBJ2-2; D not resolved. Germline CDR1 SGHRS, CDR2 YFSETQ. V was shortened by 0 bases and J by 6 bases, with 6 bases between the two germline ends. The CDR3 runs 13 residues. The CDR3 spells CASSLAVSGELFF. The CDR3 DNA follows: TGCGCCAGCAGCTTGGCCGTTTCCGGGGAGCTGTTTTTT.

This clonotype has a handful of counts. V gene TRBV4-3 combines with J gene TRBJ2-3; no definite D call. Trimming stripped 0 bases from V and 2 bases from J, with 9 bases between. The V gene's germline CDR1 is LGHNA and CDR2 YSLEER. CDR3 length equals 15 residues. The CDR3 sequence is CASSQDRAVTDTQYF. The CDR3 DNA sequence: TGCGCCAGCAGCCAAGATAGAGCAGTCACAGATACGCAGTATTTT.

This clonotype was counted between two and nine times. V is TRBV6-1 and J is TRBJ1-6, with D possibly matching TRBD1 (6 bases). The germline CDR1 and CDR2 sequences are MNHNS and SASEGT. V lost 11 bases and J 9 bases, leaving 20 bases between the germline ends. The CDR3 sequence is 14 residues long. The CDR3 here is CASTPGTRSSPLHF. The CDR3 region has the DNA TGTGCCTCCACTCCCGGGACACGGAGTTCACCCCTCCACTTT.

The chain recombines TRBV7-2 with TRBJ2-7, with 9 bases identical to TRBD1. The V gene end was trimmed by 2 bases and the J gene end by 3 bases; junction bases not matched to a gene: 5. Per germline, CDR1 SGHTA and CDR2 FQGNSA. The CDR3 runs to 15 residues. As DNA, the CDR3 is TGTGCCAGCAGCTTAAGGGACAGGGACAACTACGAGCAGTACTTC. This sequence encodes CASSLRDRDNYEQYF.

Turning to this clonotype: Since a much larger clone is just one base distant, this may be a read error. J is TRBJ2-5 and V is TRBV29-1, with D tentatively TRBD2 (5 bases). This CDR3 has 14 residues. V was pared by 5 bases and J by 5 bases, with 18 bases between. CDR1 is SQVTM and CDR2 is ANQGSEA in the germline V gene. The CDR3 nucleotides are TGCAGCGTTACACCAGCGGCCCTAAGGGAGACCCAGTACTTC. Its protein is CSVTPAALRETQYF.